The next 18 T cell receptor beta chains were all read from a single sample in a study of blood T cell repertoires in COVID-19. Method: immunoSEQ multiplex PCR; TCRdb's copy keeps in-frame clones and lacks some. The table records fewer than 200,000 clones, around four fifths of them present only once. Material for sequencing was PBMCs or T cells enriched from blood (not recorded which). The receptors stem from a woman in her forties or fifties in a cohort exposed to, infected with or recovered from COVID-19 (not recorded which).

V and J are TRBV5-4 and TRBJ2-3, with TRBD2 matching 9 bases. J was trimmed by 3 bases and V by 6 bases; bases with no gene match: 14. Germline lookup yields CDR1 SGHNT and CDR2 YYREEE (reference sequence). CDR3 length equals 17 residues. CDR3 amino acids: CASTQGGGVLITDTQYF. In nucleotides, the CDR3 is TGTGCCAGCACCCAGGGCGGGGGGGTTTTAATAACAGATACGCAGTATTTT.

This chain links TRBV12-3 or TRBV12-4 with TRBJ2-7; no clear D gene. There are 12 residues in the CDR3. Trimming left V 6 bases short and J 4 bases short, with 10 bases between. The CDR3 spells CASSLLLYEQYF. CDR3 nucleotides: TGTGCCAGCAGCCTACTACTTTACGAGCAGTACTTC.

This chain joins TRBV11-3 and TRBJ2-3, with D tentatively TRBD1 (6 bases). Trimming shortened V by 6 bases and J by 8 bases, and 12 bases separated the two germline ends. The CDR3 is made up of 12 amino acids. Looked up from germline, CDR1 is SGHNT and CDR2 is YENEEA. This CDR3 reads CASSKGEGTQYF. As DNA, the CDR3 is TGTGCCAGCAGTAAGGGGGAAGGTACGCAGTATTTT.

The gene calls are TRBV28 and TRBJ1-2; D remains unclear. The ends were cut back, 5 bases at V and 8 bases at J, with 24 bases in the middle. Germline lookup yields CDR1 MDHEN and CDR2 SYDVKM. This CDR3 region has 16 residues. The chain's CDR3 is CASSTNSEGLLGGYTF. Written as DNA, the CDR3 is TGTGCCAGCAGTACCAATTCCGAGGGCTTACTGGGGGGCTACACCTTC.

The chain carries TRBV30 and TRBJ2-7; 10 bases agree with TRBD1. CDR1 and CDR2 (germline): GTSNPN, SVGIG (reference sequence). The CDR3 consists of 17 residues. V shed 0 bases, J shed 1 base, and the junction held 9 bases outside the gene matches. DNA for the CDR3: TGTGCCTGGAGTGTACCAGGGACAGGGGCCAAGTCCTACGAGCAGTACTTC. Its protein product is CAWSVPGTGAKSYEQYF.

The CDR3 protein is CASRRELEPYEQYF. The DNA for the CDR3 is TGTGCCAGCAGGAGGGAACTTGAACCCTACGAGCAGTACTTC. This chain links TRBV27 with TRBJ2-7, with D maybe TRBD2 (5 bases). Germline loops: CDR1 MNHEY, CDR2 SMNVEV (reference sequence). V lost 6 bases and J 2 bases, leaving 14 bases between the germline ends. The CDR3 contains 14 residues.

This clone was seen only a few times. V usage is TRBV6-5 and J usage is TRBJ2-1, with 10 bases that match TRBD2. This CDR3 comprises 14 residues. V dropped 8 bases and J dropped 4; count of bases not matched to a gene: 5. Germline V lookup: CDR1 MNHEY, CDR2 SVGAGI. The CDR3 DNA reads TGTGCCAGCGGGGCAGCGGGGGGGTACAATGAGCAGTTCTTC. Its translation is CASGAAGGYNEQFF.

The chain employs TRBV6-2 or TRBV6-3 and TRBJ1-1, with D unclear. V lost 5 bases and J lost 11, with 12 bases in between. The CDR3 extends over 11 amino acids. Germline assignment: CDR1 MNHEY and CDR2 SVGEGT. CDR3 region: CASSGIPSAFF. CDR3 DNA: TGTGCCAGCAGTGGCATTCCGTCGGCTTTCTTT.

The rearrangement joins TRBV24-1 to TRBJ2-1, with 7 bases aligning to TRBD2. V dropped 3 bases and J dropped 8; count of bases not matched to a gene: 3. CDR3 length: 13 amino acids. The germline CDR1 and CDR2 sequences are KGHDR and SFDVKD. Here the CDR3 DNA reads TGTGCCACCAGTGATCCTAGCGGCTATGAGCAGTTCTTC. This gives the protein CATSDPSGYEQFF.

The chain is built from TRBV29-1 and TRBJ2-4, with a possible D match to TRBD1 (5 bases). The germline V gene encodes CDR1 SQVTM and CDR2 ANQGSEA. V lost 7 bases and J lost 10, with 14 bases in between. This CDR3 comprises 11 residues. Here the CDR3 DNA reads TGCAGCGGGCTATCTTCAGGGATTCAGTACTTC. Encoded protein: CSGLSSGIQYF.

The V call is TRBV28, the J call TRBJ1-1, with D unresolved. Trimming pared 4 bases from V and 7 bases from J, leaving 4 bases between. This CDR3 is built from 10 residues. The germline gives CDR1 MDHEN, CDR2 SYDVKM. In DNA, the CDR3 is TGTGCCAGCAGTTCACTTGAAGCTTTCTTT. Translation gives CASSSLEAFF.

This chain joins TRBV3-1 (or the pseudogene TRBV3-2) and TRBJ1-2; D is perhaps TRBD1 (5 bases). CDR1 and CDR2 from the germline V gene are LGHDT and YNNKEL (reference sequence). CDR3 length: 13 amino acids. V was cut by 1 base and J by 3 bases, with 6 bases left in between. In nucleotides, the CDR3 is TGTGCCAGCAGCCAAGCGACAGACTATGGCTACACCTTC. Amino acids: CASSQATDYGYTF.

The V and J genes are TRBV7-2 and TRBJ2-1; 11 bases map to TRBD2. The CDR3 runs to 15 residues. V lost 8 bases and J lost 9; bases outside the gene matches: 12. The germline V gene has CDR1 SGHTA and CDR2 FQGNSA. In DNA, the CDR3 is TGTGCCAGCGGGCCCTTAGCGGGAGGGCGGGGTGAGCAGTTCTTC. Translation: CASGPLAGGRGEQFF.

V gene TRBV3-1 (or the pseudogene TRBV3-2) combines with J gene TRBJ1-1, with D hard to call. Trimming removed 3 bases from V and 11 bases from J, with 16 bases in between. The germline gives CDR1 LGHDT, CDR2 YNNKEL (reference sequence). The CDR3 loop spans 13 amino acids. The CDR3 sequence is CASSQSTTGTAFF. CDR3 in DNA: TGTGCCAGCAGCCAGAGTACGACGGGTACTGCTTTCTTT.

The chain combines TRBV28 with TRBJ2-2, with a weak D call TRBD1 (5 bases). V gave up 1 base and J gave up 6 bases, with 9 bases separating them. The CDR3 sequence is 14 residues long. Germline-derived CDR1 and CDR2 are MDHEN and SYDVKM. CDR3 sequence: CASSLLGQPGELFF. CDR3 DNA: TGTGCCAGCAGTTTATTGGGGCAGCCCGGGGAGCTGTTTTTT.

The chain recombines TRBV11-2 with TRBJ2-7, with 8 bases matching TRBD1. J lost 3 bases, V lost 0 bases, and 4 bases had no gene match. Germline-derived CDR1 and CDR2 are SGHAT and FQNNGV. The CDR3 length is 15 residues. The DNA of the CDR3 is TGTGCCAGCAGCTTAGATCACAGGGGGTTCTACGAGCAGTACTTC. The encoded protein is CASSLDHRGFYEQYF.

The chain links TRBV6-5 to TRBJ2-1; a possible D gene is TRBD2 (5 bases). The germline V gene has CDR1 MNHEY and CDR2 SVGAGI. This CDR3 comprises 12 residues. Trimming cost V 11 bases and J 6 bases, with 14 bases left between them. The chain's CDR3 is CAARTGINEQFF. CDR3 coding DNA: TGTGCCGCAAGGACGGGGATCAATGAGCAGTTCTTC.

V is TRBV21-1 and J is TRBJ2-3; TRBD2, as called in the table, went unchecked against the DNA. TRBV21-1 is recorded as a pseudogene. The CDR3 length is 13 residues. CDR3 in DNA: TGTGCCAGGGAACTAGTACCGAGGGATACGCAGTATTTT. Translated: CARELVPRDTQYF.